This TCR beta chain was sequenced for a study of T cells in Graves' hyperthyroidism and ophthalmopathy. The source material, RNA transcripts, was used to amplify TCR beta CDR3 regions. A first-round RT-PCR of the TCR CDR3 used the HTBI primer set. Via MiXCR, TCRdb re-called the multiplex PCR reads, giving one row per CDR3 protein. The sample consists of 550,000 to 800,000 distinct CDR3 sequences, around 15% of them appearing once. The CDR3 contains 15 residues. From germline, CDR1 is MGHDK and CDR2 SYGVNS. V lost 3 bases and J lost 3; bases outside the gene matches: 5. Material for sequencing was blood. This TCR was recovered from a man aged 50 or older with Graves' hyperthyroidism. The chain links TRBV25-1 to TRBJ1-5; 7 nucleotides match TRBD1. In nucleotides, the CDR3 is TGTGCCAGCAGTGATACAGGGGTTAACAATCAGCCCCAGCATTTT. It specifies CASSDTGVNNQPQHF.